What follows describes a single TCR beta chain. This entry comes from a study of blood T cell repertoires in COVID-19. Study as a whole: The origin of the acute and convalescent COVID-19 samples was the United States, Italy and Spain. Nucleic acid was either cDNA or gDNA, and it came from T cells, B-cell-depleted T cells, or PBMCs.

Germline-derived CDR1 and CDR2 are MNHNS and SASEGT. The CDR3 extends over 16 amino acids. V shed 4 bases and J shed 3 bases, with 19 bases lying between them. As processed by the authors: Using reference gene primer amplification, nucleated cell counts were estimated. Data came from immunoSEQ multiplex PCR; TCRdb stores just in-frame clones and leaves some out. That table furnishes V, J and clone size, whereas the DNA furnished D and trimming. The table records some 160,000 clones, about 80% of them present only once. Sample: peripheral blood. The receptor was isolated from a human donor in a cohort sampled during active COVID-19. The rearrangement uses TRBV6-1 and TRBJ2-7; no reliable D call. CDR3 region: CASSGTQATIFYEQYF. Here the CDR3 DNA reads TGTGCCAGCAGTGGAACCCAGGCGACCATTTTCTACGAGCAGTACTTC.